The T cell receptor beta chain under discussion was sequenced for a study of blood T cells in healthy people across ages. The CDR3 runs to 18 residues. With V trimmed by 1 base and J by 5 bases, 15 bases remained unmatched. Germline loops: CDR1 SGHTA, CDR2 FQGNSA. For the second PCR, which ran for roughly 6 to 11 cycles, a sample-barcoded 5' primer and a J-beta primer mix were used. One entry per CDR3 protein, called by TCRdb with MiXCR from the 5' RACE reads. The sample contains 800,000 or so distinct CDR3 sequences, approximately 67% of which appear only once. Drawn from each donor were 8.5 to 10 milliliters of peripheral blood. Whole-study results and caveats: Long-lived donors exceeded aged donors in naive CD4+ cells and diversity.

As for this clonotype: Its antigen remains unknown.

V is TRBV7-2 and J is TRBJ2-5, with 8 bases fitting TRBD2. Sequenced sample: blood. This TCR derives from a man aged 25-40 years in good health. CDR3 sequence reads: CASSLVSRRGAGWETQYF. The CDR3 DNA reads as TGTGCCAGCAGCTTAGTTTCTAGGCGGGGGGCGGGGTGGGAGACCCAGTACTTC.